The 13 T cell receptor beta chains below all came from one sample that was sequenced in a study of regulatory T cells in long-lasting Graves disease. Regarding time point: newly diagnosed GD, antithyroid drugs for less than 3 months. Isolated PBMC RNA provided the starting material for the TCR library. Construction of TCR beta libraries relied on iRepertoire HTBI primers and on Arm-PCR targeting CDR3 regions. TCRdb reanalysed the multiplex PCR reads using MiXCR and keeps one entry per CDR3 protein. This sample has over 350,000 distinct CDR3 sequences, with around 13% found just once. The same sample was also used in a study of T cells in Graves' hyperthyroidism and ophthalmopathy.

The source material was peripheral blood mononuclear cells (PBMCs), sampled at new diagnosis, from a patient treated with antithyroid drugs. The receptors derive from a woman aged 50 to 65 with Graves disease.

V and J are TRBV6-1 and TRBJ1-3, with 7 bases lining up with TRBD1. V gave up 2 bases and J gave up 9 bases; unmatched junction bases: 7. From germline, CDR1 is MNHNS and CDR2 SASEGT. The CDR3 extends over 14 amino acids. The CDR3 reads CASSEQGGLGTIYF. CDR3 nucleotide sequence: TGTGCCAGCAGTGAACAGGGGGGGCTGGGCACCATATATTTT.

This clonotype was counted a few times. The rearrangement links TRBV6-6 to TRBJ2-7; 8 bases match TRBD2. In germline, CDR1 is MNHNY, CDR2 SVGAGI (reference sequence). This CDR3 comprises 15 residues. With V trimmed by 0 bases and J by 4 bases, 5 bases remained unmatched. In nucleotides, the CDR3 is TGTGCCAGCAGTTACTCGATTAGCGGGGAATACGAGCAGTACTTC. It yields the protein CASSYSISGEYEQYF.

The table lists this clonotype with a few counts. This chain links TRBV6-1 with TRBJ2-7; the match to TRBD1 covers 8 bases. CDR1 MNHNS and CDR2 SASEGT come from the germline V gene. V gave up 5 bases and J gave up 3 bases; unmatched junction bases: 12. This CDR3 comprises 16 residues. The CDR3 protein is CASSLAGTGGIYEQYF. The CDR3 nucleotides read TGTGCCAGCAGTCTCGCCGGGACAGGAGGAATCTACGAGCAGTACTTC.

This clonotype has at least ten counts. This chain connects TRBV6-1 to TRBJ2-3, with 12 positions matching TRBD2. This CDR3 comprises 19 residues. From germline, CDR1 is MNHNS and CDR2 SASEGT. V lost 4 bases to trimming and J lost 2 bases; unmatched junction nucleotides: 13. CDR3 loop: CASSARLAGGPRATDTQYF. The CDR3 nucleotides read TGTGCCAGCAGTGCCCGGCTAGCGGGAGGGCCGCGGGCCACAGATACGCAGTATTTT.

This clonotype was observed a few times. The chain carries TRBV5-1 and TRBJ1-1; 9 nucleotides align to TRBD1. The germline gives CDR1 SGHRS, CDR2 YFSETQ. V dropped 4 bases and J dropped 3; count of bases not matched to a gene: 7. The CDR3 spans 15 residues. The CDR3 here is CASSPSGTGHTEAFF. CDR3 DNA sequence: TGCGCCAGCAGCCCGTCCGGGACAGGGCACACTGAAGCTTTCTTT. Full variable domain (rest looked up from reference TRBV5-1 and TRBJ1-1): KAGVTQTPRYLIKTRGQQVTLSCSPISGHRSVSWYQQTPGQGLQFLFEYFSETQRNKGNFPGRFSGRQFSNSRSEMNVSTLELGDSALYLCASSPSGTGHTEAFFGQGTRLTVV.

This clonotype was detected ten times or more. V gene TRBV28 combines with J gene TRBJ2-3; D unclear. Germline CDR1 reads MDHEN; CDR2 reads SYDVKM. Trimming cost V 8 bases and J 0 bases, with 18 bases left between them. This CDR3 has 16 residues. CDR3: CASGAVRHPSTDTQYF. In DNA form, the CDR3 reads TGTGCCAGCGGAGCTGTCCGGCACCCCAGCACAGATACGCAGTATTTT.

This chain connects TRBV5-1 to TRBJ2-2; TRBD2 agrees at 12 bases. The CDR3 contains 18 residues. V was clipped by 1 base and J by 3 bases; unmatched bases: 7. Looked up from germline, CDR1 is SGHRS and CDR2 is YFSETQ. The DNA for the CDR3 is TGCGCCAGCAGCTTGAGGATACCTAGCGGGAGGGACACCGGGGAGCTGTTTTTT. It specifies CASSLRIPSGRDTGELFF.

This clonotype came up many times. V and J are TRBV28 and TRBJ2-1; TRBD2 matches at 10 bases. The germline CDR1 and CDR2 sequences are MDHEN and SYDVKM. V lost 7 bases, J lost 0 bases, and 6 bases stayed unmatched. The CDR3 is made up of 16 amino acids. For the CDR3, the DNA is TGTGCCAGCAACGGTAGCGGGAGGAGCTCCTACAATGAGCAGTTCTTC. Its protein product is CASNGSGRSSYNEQFF.

V and J are TRBV7-3 and TRBJ2-3, with TRBD2 identical over 8 bases. CDR3 size: 14 residues. V lost 6 bases to trimming and J lost 5 bases; unmatched junction nucleotides: 7. From germline, CDR1 is SGHTA and CDR2 FQGTGA. The chain's CDR3 is CASSSGREVDTQYF. The CDR3 DNA reads TGTGCCAGCAGTTCCGGGAGGGAGGTAGATACGCAGTATTTT.

This clonotype was recorded at least ten times. The CDR3 spells CASSQGQGVSYEQYF. CDR3 sequence (DNA): TGTGCCAGCAGCCAAGGACAGGGAGTTTCCTACGAGCAGTACTTC. The chain carries TRBV3-1 and TRBJ2-7, with TRBD1 matching 7 bases. The CDR3 totals 15 residues. V was pared by 1 base and J by 1 base, with 4 bases of the junction left unmatched. Germline V lookup: CDR1 LGHDT, CDR2 YNNKEL (reference sequence).

In its sample, this clonotype was seen many times. The CDR3 bases are TGTGCCTGGGGACAGGGATCTGGCTACACCTTC. It translates to CAWGQGSGYTF. The genes are TRBV30 and TRBJ1-2; TRBD1 matches at 8 bases. This CDR3 region has 11 residues. The junction had 3 bases not matched to a gene; V was cut back by 5 bases and J by 7 bases. In germline, CDR1 is GTSNPN, CDR2 SVGIG (reference sequence).

In this sample, this clonotype turned up many times. This chain connects TRBV2 to TRBJ1-1; 7 nucleotides match TRBD1. This CDR3 region has 13 residues. Germline V CDR1 and CDR2: SNHLY, FYNNEI. The trim removed 5 bases at V and 5 bases at J, leaving 5 bases unmatched. The DNA for the CDR3 is TGTGCCAGCAGTAAAGGGGGCTGGACTGAAGCTTTCTTT. Its translation: CASSKGGWTEAFF.

Concerning this clonotype itself: This could be a read error, since a much larger clone is one nucleotide away. The rearrangement links TRBV18 to TRBJ2-3; TRBD2 might be the D (6 bases). The V gene's germline CDR1 is KGHSH and CDR2 LQKENI. The CDR3 is 15 residues long. V lost 8 bases to trimming and J lost 6 bases, with 21 bases between them. DNA of the CDR3: TGTGCCAGCCAACCACTAGGACTACCCTGGGATACGCAGTATTTT. This encodes CASQPLGLPWDTQYF.